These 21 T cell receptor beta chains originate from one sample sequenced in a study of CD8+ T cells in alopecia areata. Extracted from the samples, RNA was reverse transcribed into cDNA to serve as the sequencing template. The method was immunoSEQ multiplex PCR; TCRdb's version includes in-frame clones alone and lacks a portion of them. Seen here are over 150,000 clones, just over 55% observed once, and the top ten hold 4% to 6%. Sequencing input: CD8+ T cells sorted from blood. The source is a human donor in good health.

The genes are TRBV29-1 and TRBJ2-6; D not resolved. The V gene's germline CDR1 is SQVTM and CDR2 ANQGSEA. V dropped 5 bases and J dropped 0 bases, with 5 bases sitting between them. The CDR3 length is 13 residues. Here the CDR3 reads CSVPSSGANVLTF. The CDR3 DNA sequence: TGCAGCGTTCCCAGCTCTGGGGCCAACGTCCTGACTTTC.

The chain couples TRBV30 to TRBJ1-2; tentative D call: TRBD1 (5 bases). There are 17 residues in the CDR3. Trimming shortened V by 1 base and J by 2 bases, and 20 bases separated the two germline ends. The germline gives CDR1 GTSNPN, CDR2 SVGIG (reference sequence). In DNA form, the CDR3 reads TGTGCCTGGAGTGCGAGGCGGGGCCAGGAGCTAAACTATGGCTACACCTTC. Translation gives CAWSARRGQELNYGYTF.

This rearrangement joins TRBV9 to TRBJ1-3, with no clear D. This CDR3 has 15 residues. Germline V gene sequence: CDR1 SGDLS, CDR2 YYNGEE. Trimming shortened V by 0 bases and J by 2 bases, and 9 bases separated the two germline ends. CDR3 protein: CASSVAVGAGNTIYF. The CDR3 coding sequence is TGTGCCAGCAGCGTAGCGGTGGGAGCTGGAAACACCATATATTTT.

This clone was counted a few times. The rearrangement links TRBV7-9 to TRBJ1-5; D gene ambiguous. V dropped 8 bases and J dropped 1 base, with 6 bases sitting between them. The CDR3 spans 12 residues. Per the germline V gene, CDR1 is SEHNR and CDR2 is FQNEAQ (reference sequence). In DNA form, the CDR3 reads TGTGCCAGCGGCGAAAGCAATCAGCCCCAGCATTTT. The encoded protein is CASGESNQPQHF.

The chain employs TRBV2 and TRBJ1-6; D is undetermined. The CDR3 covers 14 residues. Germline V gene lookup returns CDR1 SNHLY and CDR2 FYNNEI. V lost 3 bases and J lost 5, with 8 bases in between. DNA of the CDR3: TGTGCCAGCAGTGAGGCAGTTAATAATTCACCCCTCCACTTT. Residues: CASSEAVNNSPLHF. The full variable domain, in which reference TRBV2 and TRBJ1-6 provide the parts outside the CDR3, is EPEVTQTPSHQVTQMGQEVILRCVPISNHLYFYWYRQILGQKVEFLVSFYNNEISEKSEIFDDQFSVERPDGSNFTLKIRSTKLEDSAMYFCASSEAVNNSPLHFGNGTRLTVT.

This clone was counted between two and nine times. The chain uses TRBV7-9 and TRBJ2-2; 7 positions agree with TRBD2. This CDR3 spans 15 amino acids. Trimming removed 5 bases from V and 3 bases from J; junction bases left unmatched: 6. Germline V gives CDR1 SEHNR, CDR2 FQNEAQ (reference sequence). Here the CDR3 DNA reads TGTGCCAGCAGCCCGATCGGGGGGTACACCGGGGAGCTGTTTTTT. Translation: CASSPIGGYTGELFF.

The DNA of the CDR3 is TGCGCCAGCAGCTGGTTGGGGGGCCCCCAAGAGACCCAGTACTTC. As protein: CASSWLGGPQETQYF. The J gene is TRBJ2-5, the V gene TRBV5-1; D is tentatively TRBD1 or TRBD2 (6 bases each). The CDR3 contains 15 residues. Between the trimmed V and J ends, which lost 3 bases and 1 base, there was a span of 13 bases. Germline V gene data show CDR1 as SGHRS and CDR2 as YFSETQ. The full variable domain, rest sourced from reference TRBV5-1 and TRBJ2-5, is KAGVTQTPRYLIKTRGQQVTLSCSPISGHRSVSWYQQTPGQGLQFLFEYFSETQRNKGNFPGRFSGRQFSNSRSEMNVSTLELGDSALYLCASSWLGGPQETQYFGPGTRLLVL.

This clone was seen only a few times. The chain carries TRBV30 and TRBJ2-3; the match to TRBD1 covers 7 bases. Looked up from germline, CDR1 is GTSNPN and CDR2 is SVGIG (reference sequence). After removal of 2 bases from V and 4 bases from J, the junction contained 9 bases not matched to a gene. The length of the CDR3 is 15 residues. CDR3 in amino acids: CAWSPGTAAADTQYF. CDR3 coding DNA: TGTGCCTGGAGTCCCGGGACAGCGGCGGCAGATACGCAGTATTTT.

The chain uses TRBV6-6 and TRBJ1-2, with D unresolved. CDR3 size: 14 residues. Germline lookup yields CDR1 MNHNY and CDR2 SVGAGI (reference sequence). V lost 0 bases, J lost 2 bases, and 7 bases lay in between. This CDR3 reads CASSYSRINYGYTF. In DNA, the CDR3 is TGTGCCAGCAGTTACTCTAGGATAAACTATGGCTACACCTTC.

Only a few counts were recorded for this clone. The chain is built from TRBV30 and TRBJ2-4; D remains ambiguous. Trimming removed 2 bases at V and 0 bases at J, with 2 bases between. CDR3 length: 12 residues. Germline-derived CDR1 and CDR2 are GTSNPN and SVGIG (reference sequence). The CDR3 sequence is CAWSSAKNIQYF. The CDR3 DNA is TGTGCCTGGAGTTCAGCCAAAAACATTCAGTACTTC.

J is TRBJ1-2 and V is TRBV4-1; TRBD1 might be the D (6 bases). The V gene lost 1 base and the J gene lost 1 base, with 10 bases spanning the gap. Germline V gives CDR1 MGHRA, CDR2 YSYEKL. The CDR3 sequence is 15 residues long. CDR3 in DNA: TGCGCCAGCAGCCAAGGGAGGGGGTTTAACTATGGCTACACCTTC. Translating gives CASSQGRGFNYGYTF.

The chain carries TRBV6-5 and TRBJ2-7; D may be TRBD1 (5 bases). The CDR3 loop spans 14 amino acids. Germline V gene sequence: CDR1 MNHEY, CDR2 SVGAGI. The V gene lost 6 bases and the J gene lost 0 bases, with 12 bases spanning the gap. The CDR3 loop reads CASRQTVTSYEQYF. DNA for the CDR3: TGTGCCAGCAGGCAGACAGTGACCTCCTACGAGCAGTACTTC.

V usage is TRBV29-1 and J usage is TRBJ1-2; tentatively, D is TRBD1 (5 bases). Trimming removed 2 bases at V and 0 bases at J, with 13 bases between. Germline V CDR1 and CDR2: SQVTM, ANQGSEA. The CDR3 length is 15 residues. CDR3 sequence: CSVEWARGPNYGYTF. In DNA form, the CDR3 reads TGCAGCGTTGAATGGGCGCGGGGCCCTAACTATGGCTACACCTTC.

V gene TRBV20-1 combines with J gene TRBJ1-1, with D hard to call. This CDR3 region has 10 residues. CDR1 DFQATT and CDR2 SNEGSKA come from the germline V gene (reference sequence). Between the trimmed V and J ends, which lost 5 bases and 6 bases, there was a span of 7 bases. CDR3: CSAAGPEAFF. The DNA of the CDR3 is TGCAGTGCTGCCGGTCCTGAAGCTTTCTTT.

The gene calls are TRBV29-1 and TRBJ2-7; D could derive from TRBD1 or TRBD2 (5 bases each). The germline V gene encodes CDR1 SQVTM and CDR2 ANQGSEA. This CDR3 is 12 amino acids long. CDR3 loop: CSGSVGDYEQYF. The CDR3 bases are TGCAGTGGTTCAGTGGGGGACTACGAGCAGTACTTC.

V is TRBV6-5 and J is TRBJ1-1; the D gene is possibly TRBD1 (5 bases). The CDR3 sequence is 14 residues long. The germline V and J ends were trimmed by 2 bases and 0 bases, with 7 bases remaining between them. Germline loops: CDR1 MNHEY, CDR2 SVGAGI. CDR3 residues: CASSYKGLNTEAFF. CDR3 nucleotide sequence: TGTGCCAGCAGTTACAAGGGGCTGAACACTGAAGCTTTCTTT.

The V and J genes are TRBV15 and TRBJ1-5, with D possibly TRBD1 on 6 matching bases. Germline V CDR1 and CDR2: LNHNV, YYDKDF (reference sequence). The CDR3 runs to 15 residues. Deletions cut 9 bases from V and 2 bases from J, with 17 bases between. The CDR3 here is CATQMGGTGNQPQHF. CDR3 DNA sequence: TGTGCCACTCAAATGGGGGGCACAGGCAATCAGCCCCAGCATTTT.

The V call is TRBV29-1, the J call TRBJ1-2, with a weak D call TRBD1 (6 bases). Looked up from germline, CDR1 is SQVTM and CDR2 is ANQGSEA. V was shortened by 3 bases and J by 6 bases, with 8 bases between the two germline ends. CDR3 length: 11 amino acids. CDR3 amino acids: CSVDQGNGYTF. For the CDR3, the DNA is TGCAGCGTTGATCAGGGGAATGGCTACACCTTC. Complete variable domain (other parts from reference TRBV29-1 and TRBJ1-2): SAVISQKPSRDICQRGTSLTIQCQVDSQVTMMFWYRQQPGQSLTLIATANQGSEATYESGFVIDKFPISRPNLTFSTLTVSNMSPEDSSIYLCSVDQGNGYTFGSGTRLTVV.

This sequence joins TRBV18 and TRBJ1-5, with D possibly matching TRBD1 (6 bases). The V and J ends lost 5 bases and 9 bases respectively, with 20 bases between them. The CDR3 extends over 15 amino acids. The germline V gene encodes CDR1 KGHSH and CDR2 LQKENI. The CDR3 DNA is TGTGCCAGCTCAACCGGGGACACCGTATTTACGCCCCAGCATTTT. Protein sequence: CASSTGDTVFTPQHF.

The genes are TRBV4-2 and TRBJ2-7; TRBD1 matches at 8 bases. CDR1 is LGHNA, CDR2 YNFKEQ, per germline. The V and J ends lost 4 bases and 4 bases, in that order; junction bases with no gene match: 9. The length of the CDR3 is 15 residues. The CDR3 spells CASSPRTGNWYEQYF. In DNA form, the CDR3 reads TGTGCCAGCAGCCCGAGGACAGGGAATTGGTACGAGCAGTACTTC.

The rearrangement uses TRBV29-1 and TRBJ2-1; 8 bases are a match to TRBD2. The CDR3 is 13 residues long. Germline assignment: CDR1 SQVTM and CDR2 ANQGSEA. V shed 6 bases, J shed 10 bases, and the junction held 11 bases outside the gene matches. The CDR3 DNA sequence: TGCAGCGTCCCCTTAGCGGGGCACCACGAGCAGTTCTTC. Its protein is CSVPLAGHHEQFF.